The 22 T cell receptor beta chains below come from one sample, sequenced in a study of control samples from healthy donors and cancer patients. Libraries were prepared by immunoSEQ multiplex PCR; TCRdb keeps only in-frame clonotypes and omits some of them. The table lists roughly 120,000 clones, roughly 90% of them singletons. The sequenced sample was blood. These receptors all come from a man over 45 in good health.

The V call is TRBV2, the J call TRBJ1-6; D possibly corresponds to TRBD1 (6 bases). CDR3 size: 13 residues. Germline V gene data show CDR1 as SNHLY and CDR2 as FYNNEI. V was trimmed by 10 bases and J by 7 bases, leaving 14 bases between them. CDR3 nucleotides: TGTGCCAACAAGGGGGAGCCGAATTCACCCCTCCACTTT. Its translation: CANKGEPNSPLHF. Using reference TRBV2 and TRBJ1-6 for the parts outside the CDR3, the full variable domain is EPEVTQTPSHQVTQMGQEVILRCVPISNHLYFYWYRQILGQKVEFLVSFYNNEISEKSEIFDDQFSVERPDGSNFTLKIRSTKLEDSAMYFCANKGEPNSPLHFGNGTRLTVT.

The count of this clone is one. The chain recombines TRBV28 with TRBJ2-3, with D possibly being TRBD2 (6 bases). The CDR3 length is 15 residues. The germline V gene has CDR1 MDHEN and CDR2 SYDVKM. V was cut by 2 bases and J by 3 bases, with 12 bases left in between. CDR3 amino acids: CASSLVGGETDTQYF. CDR3 nucleotides: TGTGCCAGCAGTTTAGTTGGCGGGGAGACAGATACGCAGTATTTT.

The chain couples TRBV2 to TRBJ2-3; no clear D gene. V dropped 2 bases and J dropped 1 base, with 10 bases sitting between them. The germline gives CDR1 SNHLY, CDR2 FYNNEI. The CDR3 spans 15 residues. The CDR3 nucleotides are TGTGCCAGCAGTGAACAGTCCGTCCGCACAGATACGCAGTATTTT. Its translation is CASSEQSVRTDTQYF.

This chain connects TRBV27 to TRBJ2-7; D is uncertain. Trimming took 0 bases from V and 3 from J, leaving 6 bases between them. The CDR3 runs 13 residues. CDR1 is MNHEY and CDR2 is SMNVEV in the germline V gene (reference sequence). The chain's CDR3 is CASSLSRYYEQYF. CDR3 nucleotides: TGTGCCAGCAGTTTATCTAGGTACTACGAGCAGTACTTC.

This chain joins TRBV9 and TRBJ2-2; TRBD2 aligns across 9 bases. CDR1 and CDR2 from the germline V gene are SGDLS and YYNGEE. This CDR3 is 18 amino acids long. J lost 6 bases, V lost 0 bases, and 12 bases had no gene match. The CDR3 here is CASSVGVRRGGNPGELFF. The CDR3 DNA reads as TGTGCCAGCAGCGTAGGAGTGAGGCGGGGGGGCAATCCCGGGGAGCTGTTTTTT.

This chain's CDR3 is CASSGDSEPYEQYF. The CDR3 DNA is TGTGCCAGCAGTGGGGACAGTGAACCCTACGAGCAGTACTTC. V is TRBV5-6 and J is TRBJ2-7; 7 nucleotides agree with TRBD1. The CDR3 is 14 amino acids. The J segment lost 2 bases and the V segment lost 5 bases, leaving 7 bases of the junction unmatched. Germline V gene sequence: CDR1 SGHDT, CDR2 YYEEEE.

The chain uses TRBV9 and TRBJ1-2, with a possible D match to TRBD1 (6 bases). The CDR3 spans 14 residues. Trimming pared 3 bases from V and 8 bases from J, leaving 17 bases between. Per the germline V gene, CDR1 is SGDLS and CDR2 is YYNGEE. CDR3 sequence (DNA): TGTGCCAGCAGCGCCCACCCCAGGGGAGAGGGCTACACCTTC. It yields the protein CASSAHPRGEGYTF.

This CDR3 reads CASSETGDHNQPQHF. The CDR3 DNA reads TGTGCCAGCAGCGAGACAGGGGATCACAATCAGCCCCAGCATTTT. This sequence joins TRBV9 and TRBJ1-5; 8 positions agree with TRBD1. Germline loops: CDR1 SGDLS, CDR2 YYNGEE. This CDR3 has 15 residues. Trimming at V came to 3 bases and at J to 3 bases, leaving 5 bases not matched to a gene.

The chain recombines TRBV28 with TRBJ2-3; D gene unclear. CDR1 is MDHEN and CDR2 is SYDVKM in the germline V gene. The CDR3 has 11 amino acids. V was clipped by 10 bases and J by 4 bases, with 9 bases between them. The CDR3 DNA follows: TGTGCCACCTCCCTCTCAGATACGCAGTATTTT. It specifies CATSLSDTQYF.

The CDR3 DNA follows: TGTGCCAGTAGTATTCGTATATTCTACGAGCAGTACTTC. It specifies CASSIRIFYEQYF. V usage is TRBV19 and J usage is TRBJ2-7, with D unclear. Germline-derived CDR1 and CDR2 are LNHDA and SQIVND (reference sequence). This CDR3 has 13 residues. V lost 3 bases, J lost 3 bases, and 9 bases lay in between.

This chain joins TRBV19 and TRBJ1-1; TRBD1 matches at 8 bases. With 10 bases clipped from V and 7 bases from J, the junction kept 11 bases outside the gene matches. CDR1 is LNHDA, CDR2 SQIVND, per germline (reference sequence). The CDR3 loop spans 13 amino acids. This chain's CDR3 is CATLRQGAVEAFF. For the CDR3, the DNA is TGTGCCACCTTAAGGCAGGGGGCCGTTGAAGCTTTCTTT.

V is TRBV10-2 and J is TRBJ2-2, with 7 bases identical to TRBD1. The CDR3 length is 15 residues. Losses at the gene ends were 4 bases for V and 4 bases for J; bases not matched to a gene: 6. The germline CDR1 and CDR2 sequences are WSHSY and SAAADI. The CDR3 region is CASSGQGGSTGELFF. The CDR3 coding sequence is TGCGCCAGCAGTGGACAGGGTGGGAGCACCGGGGAGCTGTTTTTT.

The chain recombines TRBV2 with TRBJ2-2, with a possible D match to TRBD2 (6 bases). Trimming left V 7 bases short and J 0 bases short, with 18 bases between. The CDR3 is 17 residues long. Germline lookup yields CDR1 SNHLY and CDR2 FYNNEI. Written as DNA, the CDR3 is TGTGCCAGCAATATAAGATCGGAGGGATCGAACACCGGGGAGCTGTTTTTT. Translated: CASNIRSEGSNTGELFF.

The chain couples TRBV7-6 to TRBJ2-5; D is perhaps TRBD2 (5 bases). There are 14 residues in the CDR3. Germline loops: CDR1 SGHVS, CDR2 FNYEAQ. With 1 base removed from V and 6 bases from J, the gap between germline ends came to 12 bases. CDR3 sequence (DNA): TGTGCCAGCAGCTTAGTATCGGGGAGTCAGACCCAGTACTTC. The encoded protein is CASSLVSGSQTQYF.

The chain is built from TRBV7-9 and TRBJ2-2, with 9 bases fitting TRBD1. CDR1 SEHNR and CDR2 FQNEAQ come from the germline V gene (reference sequence). V lost 4 bases and J lost 6; bases outside the gene matches: 9. This CDR3 region has 16 residues. The CDR3 DNA sequence: TGTGCCAGCAGCTATAGACAGGGGGAACCCCCCGGGGAGCTGTTTTTT. Protein: CASSYRQGEPPGELFF.

This chain links TRBV19 with TRBJ2-1; perhaps TRBD1 as D (6 bases). The CDR3 has 17 amino acids. V dropped 3 bases and J dropped 8 bases, with 23 bases sitting between them. Germline V gene lookup returns CDR1 LNHDA and CDR2 SQIVND (reference sequence). CDR3 sequence: CASSIGTGTLVTYEQFF. For the CDR3, the DNA is TGTGCCAGTAGTATCGGAACAGGGACGCTGGTTACCTATGAGCAGTTCTTC.

The chain links TRBV7-9 to TRBJ1-4; 10 nucleotides agree with TRBD1. Germline assignment: CDR1 SEHNR and CDR2 FQNEAQ (reference sequence). This CDR3 is 17 amino acids long. With V trimmed by 7 bases and J by 3 bases, 11 bases remained unmatched. This chain's CDR3 is CASTLGDRGPANEKLFF. The DNA for the CDR3 is TGTGCCAGCACCCTAGGGGACAGGGGACCCGCTAATGAAAAACTGTTTTTT. Supplemented by reference TRBV7-9 and TRBJ1-4, the full variable domain reads DTGVSQNPRHKITKRGQNVTFRCDPISEHNRLYWYRQTLGQGPEFLTYFQNEAQLEKSRLLSDRFSAERPKGSFSTLEIQRTEQGDSAMYLCASTLGDRGPANEKLFFGSGTQLSVL.

J is TRBJ2-1 and V is TRBV3-1 (or the pseudogene TRBV3-2), with a weak D call TRBD1 (6 bases). Trimming left V 4 bases short and J 4 bases short, with 11 bases between. The germline gives CDR1 LGHDT, CDR2 YNNKEL (reference sequence). This CDR3 comprises 14 residues. The chain's CDR3 is CASSLRDKYNEQFF. Here the CDR3 DNA reads TGTGCCAGCAGCCTCCGGGACAAGTACAATGAGCAGTTCTTC.

This sequence joins TRBV2 and TRBJ1-5; D is unclear. Germline V gene sequence: CDR1 SNHLY, CDR2 FYNNEI. V lost 6 bases and J lost 5, with 11 bases in between. The CDR3 sequence is 13 residues long. CDR3 sequence (DNA): TGTGCCAGCAGACAGTCCAATGATCAGCCCCAGCATTTT. This codes for CASRQSNDQPQHF.

V gene TRBV6-4 combines with J gene TRBJ1-4; no firm D call. Trimming removed 2 bases from V and 6 bases from J, with 22 bases in between. The CDR3 length is 18 residues. Germline CDR1 reads MRHNA; CDR2 reads SNTAGT. CDR3 in amino acids: CASSDARRRRGQDEKLFF. CDR3 sequence (DNA): TGTGCCAGCAGTGACGCCCGACGAAGGCGTGGTCAAGATGAAAAACTGTTTTTT.

This CDR3 is CASSMTRDRANSPLHF. CDR3 bases: TGTGCCAGCAGTATGACCAGGGACAGGGCGAATTCACCCCTCCACTTT. This chain connects TRBV2 to TRBJ1-6, with 9 bases matching TRBD1. Germline values: CDR1 SNHLY, CDR2 FYNNEI. The CDR3 contains 16 residues. The V and J ends lost 5 bases and 7 bases, in that order; junction bases with no gene match: 9.

The chain joins TRBV2 to TRBJ2-5; D is ambiguous. The length of the CDR3 is 12 residues. V lost 6 bases and J lost 3, with 8 bases in between. In germline, CDR1 is SNHLY, CDR2 FYNNEI. The CDR3 protein is CASRQTEETQYF. CDR3 sequence (DNA): TGTGCCAGCAGACAAACAGAAGAGACCCAGTACTTC.